Shown below are 17 T cell receptor beta chains from a single sample sequenced in a study of blood T cell repertoires in COVID-19. Sequenced by immunoSEQ multiplex PCR; TCRdb stores in-frame clones only, minus some. This sample yields hundreds of thousands of clones, of which 80% to 95% are seen a single time; approximately 2% belongs to the top ten. The sequencing input was PBMCs or T cells enriched from blood (not recorded which). The receptors originated from a woman aged 18-29 years who had recovered from COVID-19.

The V and J genes are TRBV7-9 and TRBJ2-3; TRBD2 aligns across 8 bases. CDR3 length: 15 amino acids. CDR1 is SEHNR and CDR2 is FQNEAQ in the germline V gene (reference sequence). V gave up 1 base and J gave up 1 base; unmatched junction bases: 1. CDR3 coding DNA: TGTGCCAGCAGCTTAGTGCGGGGGGGCACAGATACGCAGTATTTT. This sequence encodes CASSLVRGGTDTQYF.

This clone was detected a few times. The rearrangement links TRBV3-1 (or the pseudogene TRBV3-2) to TRBJ2-5, with a possible D match to TRBD1 (6 bases). This CDR3 has 14 residues. The V gene lost 4 bases and the J gene lost 5 bases, with 14 bases spanning the gap. CDR1 LGHDT and CDR2 YNNKEL come from the germline V gene (reference sequence). CDR3 bases: TGTGCCAGCAGCCTAAGGACAGCTCGGGAGACCCAGTACTTC. Amino acids: CASSLRTARETQYF.

The chain links TRBV3-1 (or the pseudogene TRBV3-2) to TRBJ2-1; D remains ambiguous. CDR3 length: 12 residues. V was pared by 3 bases and J by 8 bases, with 8 bases between. Germline-derived CDR1 and CDR2 are LGHDT and YNNKEL (reference sequence). In DNA, the CDR3 is TGTGCCAGCAGCCAGAGGAACTATGAGCAGTTCTTC. This encodes CASSQRNYEQFF.

J is TRBJ2-7 and V is TRBV13; D gene unclear. Trimming left V 3 bases short and J 7 bases short, with 7 bases between. The CDR3 sequence is 11 residues long. The germline V gene has CDR1 PRHDT and CDR2 FYEKMQ (reference sequence). CDR3 sequence reads: CASSFQEEQYF. The CDR3 region has the DNA TGTGCCAGCAGCTTCCAGGAAGAGCAGTACTTC.

This clone was seen once. The chain carries TRBV7-9 and TRBJ2-1; 7 bases map to TRBD2. The CDR3 loop spans 13 amino acids. Germline CDR1 is SEHNR and CDR2 is FQNEAQ (reference sequence). The trim removed 5 bases at V and 6 bases at J, leaving 4 bases unmatched. The chain's CDR3 is CASSPTGGNEQFF. The DNA of the CDR3 is TGTGCCAGCAGCCCGACGGGGGGCAATGAGCAGTTCTTC.

The chain has TRBV18 and TRBJ1-3; D may be TRBD1 (6 bases). There are 16 residues in the CDR3. The V end lost 3 bases, the J end lost 2 bases, and 14 bases lay between the germline ends. Germline CDR1 reads KGHSH; CDR2 reads LQKENI. CDR3 nucleotides: TGTGCCAGCTCACCGAGGGACCAGGGGACTGGAAACACCATATATTTT. Amino acids: CASSPRDQGTGNTIYF.

The genes are TRBV12-5 and TRBJ1-2, with D perhaps TRBD1 (5 bases). Trimming shortened V by 3 bases and J by 4 bases, and 12 bases separated the two germline ends. The CDR3 is 14 amino acids. Germline CDR1 is LGHNT and CDR2 is FRNRAP. CDR3 nucleotides: TGTGCTAGTGGTTTCGAGGCAGGGTTCTATGGCTACACCTTC. The encoded protein is CASGFEAGFYGYTF.

The chain combines TRBV15 with TRBJ2-4; the match to TRBD1 covers 8 bases. The CDR3 has 16 residues. The V and J ends lost 0 bases and 1 base, in that order; junction bases with no gene match: 2. CDR1 is LNHNV, CDR2 YYDKDF, per germline (reference sequence). The CDR3 protein is CATSRDQGAAKNIQYF. The CDR3 DNA follows: TGTGCCACCAGCAGAGACCAGGGGGCGGCCAAAAACATTCAGTACTTC. Full variable domain (rest looked up from reference TRBV15 and TRBJ2-4): DAMVIQNPRYQVTQFGKPVTLSCSQTLNHNVMYWYQQKSSQAPKLLFHYYDKDFNNEADTPDNFQSRRPNTSFCFLDIRSPGLGDTAMYLCATSRDQGAAKNIQYFGAGTRLSVL.

The rearrangement joins TRBV24-1 to TRBJ1-5; the D gene is possibly TRBD1 (5 bases). This CDR3 has 18 residues. The germline V and J ends were trimmed by 2 bases and 2 bases, with 18 bases remaining between them. Germline V gives CDR1 KGHDR, CDR2 SFDVKD. CDR3 sequence (DNA): TGTGCCACCAGTGATTCTCGGACACCCTCGGAAGGCAATCAGCCCCAGCATTTT. Its translation: CATSDSRTPSEGNQPQHF.

This clone showed up just a few times. This chain joins TRBV5-6 and TRBJ1-1; 7 nucleotides align to TRBD1. With V trimmed by 4 bases and J by 6 bases, 3 bases remained unmatched. Germline V lookup: CDR1 SGHDT, CDR2 YYEEEE. The CDR3 is 12 residues long. CDR3 sequence: CASSRTGSEAFF. CDR3 DNA sequence: TGTGCCAGCAGCCGGACAGGCTCTGAAGCTTTCTTT.

This chain connects TRBV2 to TRBJ1-4; D gene uncertain. CDR1 SNHLY and CDR2 FYNNEI come from the germline V gene. CDR3 length: 13 residues. The V end lost 7 bases, the J end lost 5 bases, and 11 bases lay between the germline ends. The CDR3 bases are TGTGCCAGCAATAACAGAGGGAATGAAAAACTGTTTTTT. Residues: CASNNRGNEKLFF.

The genes are TRBV19 and TRBJ2-2; maybe TRBD1 (5 bases). The CDR3 has 12 residues. Germline CDR1 and CDR2: LNHDA and SQIVND (reference sequence). V lost 8 bases and J lost 4, with 8 bases in between. CDR3 sequence: CASLRGTGELFF. CDR3 nucleotides: TGTGCCAGTCTTAGGGGCACCGGGGAGCTGTTTTTT.

This sequence joins TRBV27 and TRBJ1-4; no firm D call. This CDR3 is 16 amino acids long. V was clipped by 5 bases and J by 0 bases, with 13 bases between them. From germline, CDR1 is MNHEY and CDR2 SMNVEV (reference sequence). CDR3 region: CASSPRWGATNEKLFF. CDR3 sequence (DNA): TGTGCCAGCAGTCCCCGGTGGGGAGCAACTAATGAAAAACTGTTTTTT.

This clone appeared a few times. This chain links TRBV6-5 with TRBJ1-3; 9 bases agree with TRBD1. Trimming cost V 2 bases and J 2 bases; bases outside gene matches: 1. This CDR3 has 15 amino acids. Germline V gene data show CDR1 as MNHEY and CDR2 as SVGAGI. DNA for the CDR3: TGTGCCAGCAGTTACGACAGGGGGACTGGAAACACCATATATTTT. Its translation is CASSYDRGTGNTIYF.

The rearrangement uses TRBV5-6 and TRBJ2-7; 8 bases align to TRBD1. Germline loops: CDR1 SGHDT, CDR2 YYEEEE. The CDR3 sequence is 14 residues long. The V and J ends lost 5 bases and 3 bases, in that order; junction bases with no gene match: 7. CDR3 coding DNA: TGTGCCAGCAGTCCCCAGGGGGCTCTCTACGAGCAGTACTTC. Protein: CASSPQGALYEQYF.

The chain recombines TRBV7-3 with TRBJ2-3; TRBD2 matches at 7 bases. Germline V CDR1 and CDR2: SGHTA, FQGTGA. There are 18 residues in the CDR3. J was trimmed by 2 bases and V by 1 base; bases with no gene match: 12. The CDR3 reads CASSLIGSSGEFTDTQYF. The CDR3 DNA follows: TGTGCCAGCAGCTTAATCGGGTCTAGCGGAGAGTTCACAGATACGCAGTATTTT.

For the CDR3, the DNA is TGCAGCGTTGAAGGGACTAGCGGGGGAACCTACGAGCAGTACTTC. Protein product: CSVEGTSGGTYEQYF. The chain employs TRBV29-1 and TRBJ2-7; TRBD2 agrees at 13 bases. Germline trimming cut 1 base from V and 2 bases from J; bases unmatched to any gene: 2. Germline V gene lookup returns CDR1 SQVTM and CDR2 ANQGSEA. The length of the CDR3 is 15 residues.